This is a list of T cell receptor beta chains from one sample in a study of blood T cell repertoires in COVID-19. Libraries were prepared by immunoSEQ multiplex PCR; TCRdb keeps only in-frame clonotypes and omits some of them. This table holds 170,000 or so clones, 90% to 95% found once. Material: peripheral blood. The source of these receptors is a man aged 50 to 59 with acute or convalescent COVID-19. Both conserved end residues are part of each CDR3. The D gene is left open where the match is weak. Clone size, where shown, is once, few, many, or a class for clones that have expanded.

d_gene	abundance	j_gene	v_gene	CDR3nt	CDR3aa
TRBD1	once	TRBJ1-1	TRBV4-1	TGCGCCAGCAGCCAATTACAGGGGAGCACTGAAGCTTTCTTT	CASSQLQGSTEAFF
TRBD2	-	TRBJ2-3	TRBV7-3	TGTGCCAGCAGCTTAATGTTAGCGGGGGGCACAGATACGCAGTATTTT	CASSLMLAGGTDTQYF
-	-	TRBJ1-1	TRBV4-1	TGCGCCAGCAGCCAAGGGCCCGACACTGAAGCTTTCTTT	CASSQGPDTEAFF
-	once	TRBJ1-3	TRBV28	TGTGCCAGCAGTAAGGGAGGGGGTGGAAACACCATATATTTT	CASSKGGGGNTIYF
-	-	TRBJ1-3	TRBV28	TGTGCCAGCACCCTGGGGGGCTCTGGAAACACCATATATTTT	CASTLGGSGNTIYF
TRBD2	-	TRBJ2-3	TRBV7-2	TGTGCCAGCAACGAACGGGGGGCAGATACGCAGTATTTT	CASNERGADTQYF
TRBD2	-	TRBJ2-1	TRBV3-1/TRBV3-2	TGTGCCAGCAGCCAATTCCTAGCGGGAGCCAACAATGAGCAGTTCTTC	CASSQFLAGANNEQFF
-	-	TRBJ2-7	TRBV19	TGTGCCAGTAGTATAGCGCCGGCCTACGAGCAGTACTTC	CASSIAPAYEQYF
TRBD1	-	TRBJ1-4	TRBV24-1	TGTGCCACCAGTGTTCGACAGGGGGTAGTTGAAAAACTGTTTTTT	CATSVRQGVVEKLFF
-	-	TRBJ1-2	TRBV6-5	TGTGCCAGCAGTCGCGACAACAGGGACATCTATGGCTACACCTTC	CASSRDNRDIYGYTF
-	-	TRBJ2-1	TRBV7-2	TGTGCCAGCAGGCGGCCCGGATCCCCTTACAATGAGCAGTTCTTC	CASRRPGSPYNEQFF
-	-	TRBJ2-1	TRBV4-2	TGTGCCAGCAGCCAATCGTTCAGCGCGTACAATGAGCAGTTCTTC	CASSQSFSAYNEQFF
-	-	TRBJ2-7	TRBV19	TGTGCCAGTAGTATAGCGGCAGGGGCCACCTACGAGCAGTACTTC	CASSIAAGATYEQYF
TRBD2	once	TRBJ2-1	TRBV9	TGTGCCAGCAGCGTATTTAGCGGGGGACACAATGAGCAGTTCTTC	CASSVFSGGHNEQFF
TRBD2	-	TRBJ2-7	TRBV9	TGTGCCAGCAGCGAGACTAGCGGGAGGGTATACGAGCAGTACTTC	CASSETSGRVYEQYF
TRBD1	-	TRBJ1-1	TRBV15	TGTGCCACCAGCAGTGACCGGGACAGGGAAGCTTTCTTT	CATSSDRDREAFF
TRBD1	-	TRBJ1-5	TRBV6-5	TGTGCCAGCAGGAAGGGACAGGGGGTTGGGCAGCCCCAGCATTTT	CASRKGQGVGQPQHF
-	-	TRBJ2-2	TRBV27	TGTGCCAGCAAAGCGGCAATCGGGGAGCTGTTTTTT	CASKAAIGELFF
-	-	TRBJ2-1	TRBV29-1	TGCAGCGTCACATCGACAGGGAGGTGGGGTGAGCAGTTCTTC	CSVTSTGRWGEQFF
TRBD1	-	TRBJ1-5	TRBV19	TGTGCCAGTTCGGACAGGTGGGACCGGCCCCAGCATTTT	CASSDRWDRPQHF
TRBD1	-	TRBJ1-1	TRBV27	TGTGCCAGCAGTAAAACCCCTGACAGGGGATGGACTGAAGCTTTCTTT	CASSKTPDRGWTEAFF
-	-	TRBJ2-7	TRBV27	TGTGCCAGCAGTTTTAATAGCGGAACCTACGAGCAGTACTTC	CASSFNSGTYEQYF
TRBD1	-	TRBJ1-1	TRBV29-1	TGCAGCGTGACCGGGACAGGCTCCATGAACACTGAAGCTTTCTTT	CSVTGTGSMNTEAFF
TRBD2	-	TRBJ2-3	TRBV13	TGTGCCAGCAGCCTAGGGGGACTAGCGGGGTCGTGGGACACAGATACGCAGTATTTT	CASSLGGLAGSWDTDTQYF
-	-	TRBJ2-3	TRBV7-9	TGTGCCAGCAGCTCCGTGACAGGAGCACAGTATTTT	CASSSVTGAQYF
TRBD2	-	TRBJ2-5	TRBV5-4	TGTGCCAGCAGCTTGCCCCGCAGCGGGGGAGGGGAGACCCAGTACTTC	CASSLPRSGGGETQYF
TRBD2	-	TRBJ2-1	TRBV27	TGTGCCAGCAGTTTATACGCCTTCGGAGCGGGAGTCCACAATGAGCAGTTCTTC	CASSLYAFGAGVHNEQFF
TRBD1	-	TRBJ2-1	TRBV30	TGTGCCTGCTATGGGGGGGACAGGGGATTGGTTGAGCAGTTCTTC	CACYGGDRGLVEQFF
TRBD1	once	TRBJ1-2	TRBV27	TGTGCCAGCAGCAATCCAGGGGGCTATGGCTACACCTTC	CASSNPGGYGYTF
-	-	TRBJ1-4	TRBV19	TGTGCCAGTAGTACTACACTCAACAGGGAAAAACTGTTTTTT	CASSTTLNREKLFF
TRBD2	-	TRBJ2-2	TRBV4-2	TGTGCCAGCAGCCAAGATACTAGCGGGGGACGCGGGGAGCTGTTTTTT	CASSQDTSGGRGELFF
-	once	TRBJ1-5	TRBV19	TGTGCCAGTAGTATAATGGCAGGTGGCCGGCCCCAGCATTTT	CASSIMAGGRPQHF
TRBD1	once	TRBJ1-2	TRBV11-2	TGTGCCAGCAGCACCCGGACAGGCCTGGAGGGGAACTATGGCTACACCTTC	CASSTRTGLEGNYGYTF
-	once	TRBJ1-6	TRBV30	TGTGCCTGGGTTAGCCAGGGAGGTTCACCCCTCCACTTT	CAWVSQGGSPLHF
TRBD2	few	TRBJ2-3	TRBV19	TGTGCCAGTAGTCTTAAAGCGGGGGGTAGTACAGATACGCAGTATTTT	CASSLKAGGSTDTQYF
TRBD1	-	TRBJ2-5	TRBV7-2	TGTGCCAGCAGTTTACAGGGGGCTGAGACCCAGTACTTC	CASSLQGAETQYF
TRBD1	-	TRBJ1-5	TRBV19	TGTGCCAGTAGTATGAGGGGGCCCAATCAGCCCCAGCATTTT	CASSMRGPNQPQHF
-	-	TRBJ2-7	TRBV2	TGTGCCAGCAGTGACCGGAGCTCGGACGAGCAGTACTTC	CASSDRSSDEQYF
TRBD1	-	TRBJ1-6	TRBV6-5	TGTGCCAGCAGTTACAGGGACAGCTATAATTCACCCCTCCACTTT	CASSYRDSYNSPLHF
TRBD2	-	TRBJ2-2	TRBV3-1/TRBV3-2	TGTGCCAGCAGCCAAGAGGGATCCGGGAGGGCCGGGGAGCTGTTTTTT	CASSQEGSGRAGELFF
-	-	TRBJ1-4	TRBV7-9	TGTGCCAGCCAACCCCGAGGGCTCTATGAAAAACTGTTTTTT	CASQPRGLYEKLFF
-	once	TRBJ2-1	TRBV5-6	TGTGCCAGCAGCTTGGTGGGACTCTACAATGAGCAGTTCTTC	CASSLVGLYNEQFF
TRBD2	-	TRBJ2-2	TRBV5-1	TGCGCCAGCAGCTTAAGGCCAACGACTAGCGGGGGGTCGAACACCGGGGAGCTGTTTTTT	CASSLRPTTSGGSNTGELFF
-	-	TRBJ2-7	TRBV10-3	TGTGCCACCTACAGGGACCCCTCCACCATATACGAGCAGTACTTC	CATYRDPSTIYEQYF
-	-	TRBJ2-1	TRBV5-1	TGCGCCAGCAGCTTGGCCGGGCAGAACAGGGTCAATGAGCAGTTCTTC	CASSLAGQNRVNEQFF
TRBD2	-	TRBJ2-1	TRBV10-3	TGTGCCATCAGTAGAACCGGGACTAGCGGGAGAAATGAGCAGTTCTTC	CAISRTGTSGRNEQFF
TRBD1	-	TRBJ1-6	TRBV6-5	TGTGCCAGCAACATCGGACAGGGACGAAATTCACCCCTCCACTTT	CASNIGQGRNSPLHF
TRBD2	-	TRBJ2-3	TRBV29-1	TGCAGCGTTGAAACTGAGCGGGGGACAGATACGCAGTATTTT	CSVETERGTDTQYF
TRBD2	-	TRBJ2-5	TRBV9	TGTGCCAGCAGCGTAGAAGGGACTAGTGGGGAGACCCAGTACTTC	CASSVEGTSGETQYF
TRBD1	-	TRBJ2-7	TRBV9	TGTGCCAGCAGCGTAGGGACAGGGCACTCCTACGAGCAGTACTTC	CASSVGTGHSYEQYF
-	-	TRBJ2-2	TRBV18	TGTGCCAGCTCACCACCCCCGGGGGAGGACACCGGGGAGCTGTTTTTT	CASSPPPGEDTGELFF
-	once	TRBJ1-2	TRBV13	TGTGCCAGCAGCTTACAGGGCCCGATTGGCTACACCTTC	CASSLQGPIGYTF